The next 29 T cell receptor beta chains were all read from a single sample in a study of T cell changes during pregnancy in multiple sclerosis. Profiled with immunoSEQ multiplex PCR; TCRdb holds only in-frame clones, not every one. The sample shows some 47,000 clones, roughly 95% of them seen only once. The sample in question was peripheral blood, obtained in the second trimester of pregnancy. Receptors were obtained from a female donor with multiple sclerosis, enrolled in a pregnancy study.

The chain recombines TRBV7-9 with TRBJ2-5; 8 bases match TRBD1. There are 12 residues in the CDR3. Germline CDR1 reads SEHNR; CDR2 reads FQNEAQ (reference sequence). With 6 bases clipped from V and 6 bases from J, the junction kept 3 bases outside the gene matches. The CDR3 sequence: CASSTGGKTQYF. In DNA, the CDR3 is TGTGCCAGCAGTACAGGGGGGAAGACCCAGTACTTC.

This clone was picked up one time. For the CDR3, the DNA is TGTGCCTGGAGTGTAACAACAGTGGATCAGCCCCAGCATTTT. It yields the protein CAWSVTTVDQPQHF. J is TRBJ1-5 and V is TRBV30, with D unresolved. CDR3 length: 14 residues. V shed 0 bases and J shed 5 bases, with 11 bases lying between them. Germline CDR1 is GTSNPN and CDR2 is SVGIG (reference sequence).

The rearrangement uses TRBV7-2 and TRBJ2-3, with D perhaps TRBD2 (6 bases). This CDR3 contains 13 residues. Per the germline V gene, CDR1 is SGHTA and CDR2 is FQGNSA. V was pared by 5 bases and J by 2 bases, with 8 bases between. CDR3 sequence reads: CASSRDFTDTQYF. In nucleotides, the CDR3 is TGTGCCAGCAGCCGGGACTTCACAGATACGCAGTATTTT.

The V call is TRBV7-2, the J call TRBJ1-6; D gene ambiguous. Germline CDR1 SGHTA, CDR2 FQGNSA. This CDR3 is built from 18 residues. Trimming stripped 1 base from V and 0 bases from J, with 13 bases between. DNA of the CDR3: TGTGCCAGCAGCTTAGTGGCCGGGAGGAGCTCCTATAATTCACCCCTCCACTTT. Residues: CASSLVAGRSSYNSPLHF.

The chain employs TRBV18 and TRBJ2-1; 10 nucleotides match TRBD2. V trimming: 1 base; J trimming: 4 bases; junction bases outside the gene matches: 4. From germline, CDR1 is KGHSH and CDR2 LQKENI. The CDR3 contains 16 residues. The CDR3 DNA sequence: TGTGCCAGCTCACCACGACTAGCGGGTAAATACAATGAGCAGTTCTTC. Translating it yields CASSPRLAGKYNEQFF.

The J gene is TRBJ2-3, the V gene TRBV19, with 7 bases that match TRBD1. The length of the CDR3 is 16 residues. With 5 bases clipped from V and 8 bases from J, the junction kept 16 bases outside the gene matches. Germline V gene sequence: CDR1 LNHDA, CDR2 SQIVND (reference sequence). The CDR3: CASSPRQGVSPGTQYF. CDR3 DNA sequence: TGTGCCAGTAGTCCTCGACAGGGTGTCAGTCCAGGTACGCAGTATTTT.

The V call is TRBV2, the J call TRBJ2-5, with 13 nucleotides matching TRBD2. V trimming: 6 bases; J trimming: 9 bases; junction bases outside the gene matches: 13. Looked up from germline, CDR1 is SNHLY and CDR2 is FYNNEI. This CDR3 is 16 amino acids long. The DNA of the CDR3 is TGTGCCAGCAGCGTAACTAGCGGGGGGGGTAGTGTGGCCCAGTACTTC. Protein product: CASSVTSGGGSVAQYF.

The rearrangement links TRBV29-1 to TRBJ2-7; 9 bases match TRBD1. CDR1 and CDR2 from the germline V gene are SQVTM and ANQGSEA. The CDR3 has 15 amino acids. V lost 4 bases, J lost 0 bases, and 7 bases stayed unmatched. As DNA, the CDR3 is TGCAGCGTTGTCCCAGACAGGGGGAGCTCCTACGAGCAGTACTTC. It is translated as CSVVPDRGSSYEQYF.

This clone was observed once. The chain couples TRBV5-1 to TRBJ1-2, with a tentative D call TRBD1 (6 bases). This CDR3 region has 15 residues. With 0 bases removed from V and 0 bases from J, the gap between germline ends came to 9 bases. The germline CDR1 and CDR2 sequences are SGHRS and YFSETQ. CDR3 in DNA: TGCGCCAGCAGCTTGGCAGGGGCAGCTAACTATGGCTACACCTTC. This gives the protein CASSLAGAANYGYTF.

This chain joins TRBV4-1 and TRBJ1-4, with TRBD1 identical over 10 bases. Losses at the gene ends were 4 bases for V and 6 bases for J; bases not matched to a gene: 11. The CDR3 runs to 17 residues. CDR1 is MGHRA and CDR2 is YSYEKL in the germline V gene. This chain's CDR3 is CASSRRDRGVKDEKLFF. The CDR3 DNA is TGCGCCAGCAGCCGTAGGGACAGGGGCGTCAAGGATGAAAAACTGTTTTTT.

The V and J genes are TRBV4-3 and TRBJ2-2, with 9 nucleotides matching TRBD1. The CDR3 loop spans 18 amino acids. Germline CDR1 is LGHNA and CDR2 is YSLEER. The trim removed 0 bases at V and 2 bases at J, leaving 7 bases unmatched. In DNA form, the CDR3 reads TGCGCCAGCAGCCAAGATTGGGGACAGGGTCCTAACACCGGGGAGCTGTTTTTT. Translated, it gives CASSQDWGQGPNTGELFF.

This chain connects TRBV27 to TRBJ2-3; D remains unclear. Germline CDR1 is MNHEY and CDR2 is SMNVEV (reference sequence). The V and J ends lost 6 bases and 6 bases respectively, with 7 bases between them. CDR3 length equals 11 residues. The CDR3 sequence: CASRSRDTQYF. The DNA for the CDR3 is TGTGCCAGCAGAAGCAGGGATACGCAGTATTTT.

The rearrangement joins TRBV15 to TRBJ2-3; TRBD2 might be the D (5 bases). The CDR3 spans 15 residues. The V end lost 3 bases, the J end lost 5 bases, and 15 bases lay between the germline ends. Germline CDR1 reads LNHNV; CDR2 reads YYDKDF (reference sequence). The CDR3 reads CATSSRDVVGDTQYF. CDR3 nucleotides: TGTGCCACCAGCAGCCGGGATGTGGTTGGAGATACGCAGTATTTT.

J is TRBJ2-7 and V is TRBV19, with TRBD1 matching over 10 bases. CDR1 is LNHDA and CDR2 is SQIVND in the germline V gene (reference sequence). V lost 3 bases to trimming and J lost 5 bases; unmatched junction nucleotides: 4. The CDR3 is 14 residues long. DNA for the CDR3: TGTGCCAGTAGTATCACGGGACAGGGGAACGAGCAGTACTTC. The encoded protein is CASSITGQGNEQYF.

V and J are TRBV5-4 and TRBJ1-2, with no clear D. Per the germline V gene, CDR1 is SGHNT and CDR2 is YYREEE (reference sequence). V lost 0 bases, J lost 8 bases, and 8 bases lay in between. This CDR3 has 12 amino acids. This CDR3 reads CASSLVSGGYTF. CDR3 DNA: TGTGCCAGCAGCTTGGTTTCCGGGGGCTACACCTTC.

This clone was picked up one time. The J gene is TRBJ2-7, the V gene TRBV10-2; 7 positions agree with TRBD1. The CDR3 contains 14 residues. The ends lost 4 bases at V and 2 bases at J; junction bases unmatched: 5. CDR1 and CDR2 (germline): WSHSY, SAAADI. The CDR3 nucleotides read TGCGCCAGCAGTGGGGCGACAGGGCCCTACGAGCAGTACTTC. Amino acids: CASSGATGPYEQYF.

The chain carries TRBV19 and TRBJ1-5, with 9 nucleotides matching TRBD1. The CDR3 has 16 amino acids. CDR1 is LNHDA, CDR2 SQIVND, per germline (reference sequence). J gave up 2 bases and V 3 bases, and 5 bases lay outside the gene matches. Here the CDR3 reads CASSIGQGRRNQPQHF. The CDR3 DNA reads TGTGCCAGTAGTATCGGACAGGGGAGGCGCAATCAGCCCCAGCATTTT.

The chain employs TRBV15 and TRBJ2-7, with D tentatively TRBD2 (5 bases). There are 13 residues in the CDR3. The V gene lost 0 bases and the J gene lost 7 bases, with 10 bases spanning the gap. CDR1 LNHNV and CDR2 YYDKDF come from the germline V gene (reference sequence). The DNA of the CDR3 is TGTGCCACCAGCAGAGACCCTACGGGGGAGCAGTACTTC. Amino acids: CATSRDPTGEQYF.

This clone was detected once. This rearrangement joins TRBV5-1 to TRBJ2-4; TRBD2 matches at 10 bases. V was clipped by 4 bases and J by 8 bases; unmatched bases: 15. Germline V gene data show CDR1 as SGHRS and CDR2 as YFSETQ. The CDR3 has 17 amino acids. CDR3 sequence (DNA): TGCGCCAGCAGCAGGGGGGCTAGCGGGGGCCTGGGAGACATTCAGTACTTC. As protein: CASSRGASGGLGDIQYF.

This clone has just one count. The chain recombines TRBV10-3 with TRBJ2-3, with D perhaps TRBD1 (5 bases). The CDR3 consists of 13 residues. Germline-derived CDR1 and CDR2 are ENHRY and SYGVKD. Trimming shortened V by 0 bases and J by 4 bases, and 5 bases separated the two germline ends. CDR3 region: CAISESTADTQYF. DNA for the CDR3: TGTGCCATCAGTGAGTCGACAGCAGATACGCAGTATTTT.

The gene calls are TRBV11-3 and TRBJ2-7; 7 nucleotides align to TRBD2. V lost 5 bases to trimming and J lost 6 bases; unmatched junction nucleotides: 4. The V gene's germline CDR1 is SGHNT and CDR2 YENEEA. This CDR3 is 12 amino acids long. For the CDR3, the DNA is TGTGCCAGCAGCCAGGGAGGGGTCGAGCAGTACTTC. The encoded protein is CASSQGGVEQYF.

The V call is TRBV29-1, the J call TRBJ2-1; 7 nucleotides match TRBD2. Germline V gene lookup returns CDR1 SQVTM and CDR2 ANQGSEA. V dropped 7 bases and J dropped 0; count of bases not matched to a gene: 12. The CDR3 runs 16 residues. The CDR3 nucleotides are TGCAGCGCTATTGGGGGGGGAAGGAGCTCCTACAATGAGCAGTTCTTC. It specifies CSAIGGGRSSYNEQFF.

This clone was picked up one time. The CDR3 loop reads CAIRVGEGKLEQYF. CDR3 coding DNA: TGTGCCATTCGGGTGGGAGAGGGAAAACTCGAGCAGTACTTC. This sequence joins TRBV10-3 and TRBJ2-7, with D possibly TRBD2 on 5 matching bases. The CDR3 runs to 14 residues. Germline lookup yields CDR1 ENHRY and CDR2 SYGVKD. Trimming pared 9 bases from V and 6 bases from J, leaving 21 bases between.

The genes are TRBV6-1 and TRBJ2-5; D gene unclear. V was trimmed by 8 bases and J by 9 bases, leaving 13 bases between them. This CDR3 is built from 11 residues. Germline CDR1 MNHNS, CDR2 SASEGT. CDR3 loop: CASYTLEAQYF. The CDR3 DNA follows: TGTGCCAGCTACACCCTTGAGGCCCAGTACTTC.

The chain recombines TRBV21-1 with TRBJ2-2; the table names TRBD1, a call not compared with the DNA. TRBV21-1 is recorded as a pseudogene. The CDR3 sequence is 18 residues long. The CDR3 loop is CASSTHSPGTGDHGELFF. The DNA for the CDR3 is TGTGCCAGCAGCACTCATTCTCCCGGGACAGGGGATCACGGGGAGCTGTTTTTT.

The rearrangement joins TRBV5-1 to TRBJ1-1; D is possibly TRBD1 (5 bases). The CDR3 contains 13 residues. With 0 bases removed from V and 11 bases from J, the gap between germline ends came to 14 bases. Germline CDR1 SGHRS, CDR2 YFSETQ. The CDR3: CASSLAGDREAFF. The CDR3 nucleotides are TGCGCCAGCAGCTTGGCTGGGGACCGGGAGGCTTTCTTT.

The CDR3 region has the DNA TGTGCCAGCAGGGCCTTAAACCCCTACGAGCAGTACTTC. Protein product: CASRALNPYEQYF. The chain combines TRBV6-5 with TRBJ2-7, with unresolved D. V lost 6 bases, J lost 2 bases, and 11 bases lay in between. This CDR3 comprises 13 residues. Per the germline V gene, CDR1 is MNHEY and CDR2 is SVGAGI.

This clone was recorded once. J is TRBJ2-1 and V is TRBV29-1; 13 bases line up with TRBD2. The CDR3 has 16 residues. Germline assignment: CDR1 SQVTM and CDR2 ANQGSEA. CDR3 region: CRPRTSGRDAYNEQFF. CDR3 DNA sequence: TGCAGGCCGAGGACTAGCGGGAGAGATGCCTACAATGAGCAGTTCTTC.

The CDR3 sequence is CAPGQGTDTQYF. For the CDR3, the DNA is TGTGCCCCGGGACAGGGGACAGATACGCAGTATTTT. The chain carries TRBV7-2 and TRBJ2-3; 10 bases are a match to TRBD1. The CDR3 is 12 amino acids. Looked up from germline, CDR1 is SGHTA and CDR2 is FQGNSA. With 11 bases clipped from V and 3 bases from J, the junction kept 2 bases outside the gene matches.